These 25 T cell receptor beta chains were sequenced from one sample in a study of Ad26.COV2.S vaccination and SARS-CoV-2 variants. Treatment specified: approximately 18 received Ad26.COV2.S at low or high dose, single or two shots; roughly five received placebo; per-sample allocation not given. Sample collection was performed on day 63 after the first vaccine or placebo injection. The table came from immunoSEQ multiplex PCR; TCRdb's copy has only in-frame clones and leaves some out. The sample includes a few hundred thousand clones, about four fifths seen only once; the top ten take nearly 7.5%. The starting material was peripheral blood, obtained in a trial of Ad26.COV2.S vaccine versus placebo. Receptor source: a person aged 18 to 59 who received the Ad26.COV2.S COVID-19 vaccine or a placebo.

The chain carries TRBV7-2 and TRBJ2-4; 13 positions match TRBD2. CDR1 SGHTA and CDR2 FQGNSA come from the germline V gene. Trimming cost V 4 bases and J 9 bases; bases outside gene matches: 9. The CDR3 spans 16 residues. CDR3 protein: CASSSRTSGGWGIQYF. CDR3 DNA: TGTGCCAGCAGCTCCCGGACTAGCGGGGGTTGGGGCATTCAGTACTTC.

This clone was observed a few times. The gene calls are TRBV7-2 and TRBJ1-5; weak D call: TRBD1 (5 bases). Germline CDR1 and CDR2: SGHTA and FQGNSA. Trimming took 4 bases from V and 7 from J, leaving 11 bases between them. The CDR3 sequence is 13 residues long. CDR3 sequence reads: CASSSGGAQPQHF. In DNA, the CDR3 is TGTGCCAGCAGCTCAGGAGGGGCGCAGCCCCAGCATTTT.

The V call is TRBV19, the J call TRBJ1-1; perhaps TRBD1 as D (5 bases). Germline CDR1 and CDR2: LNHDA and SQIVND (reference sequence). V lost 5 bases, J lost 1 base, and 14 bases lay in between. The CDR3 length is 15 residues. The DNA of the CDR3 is TGTGCCAGTAGTTGGAATCTCGGGGGGAACACTGAAGCTTTCTTT. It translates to CASSWNLGGNTEAFF.

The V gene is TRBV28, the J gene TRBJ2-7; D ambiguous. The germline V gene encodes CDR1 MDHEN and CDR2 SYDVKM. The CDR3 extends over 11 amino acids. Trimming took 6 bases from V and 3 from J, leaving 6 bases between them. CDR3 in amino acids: CASSINYEQYF. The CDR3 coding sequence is TGTGCCAGCAGCATTAACTACGAGCAGTACTTC.

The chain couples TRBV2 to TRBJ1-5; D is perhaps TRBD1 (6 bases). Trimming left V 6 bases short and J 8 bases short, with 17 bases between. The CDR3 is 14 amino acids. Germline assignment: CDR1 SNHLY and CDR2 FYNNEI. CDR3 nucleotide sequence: TGTGCCAGCAGGGAAACGGGGGGGCCGGAGCCCCAGCATTTT. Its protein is CASRETGGPEPQHF. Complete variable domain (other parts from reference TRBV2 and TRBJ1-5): EPEVTQTPSHQVTQMGQEVILRCVPISNHLYFYWYRQILGQKVEFLVSFYNNEISEKSEIFDDQFSVERPDGSNFTLKIRSTKLEDSAMYFCASRETGGPEPQHFGDGTRLSIL.

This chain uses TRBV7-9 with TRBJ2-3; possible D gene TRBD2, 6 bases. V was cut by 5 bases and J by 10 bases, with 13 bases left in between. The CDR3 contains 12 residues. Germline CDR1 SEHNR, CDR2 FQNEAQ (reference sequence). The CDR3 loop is CASSRSGTPQYF. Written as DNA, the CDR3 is TGTGCCAGCAGCCGATCCGGGACTCCGCAGTATTTT.

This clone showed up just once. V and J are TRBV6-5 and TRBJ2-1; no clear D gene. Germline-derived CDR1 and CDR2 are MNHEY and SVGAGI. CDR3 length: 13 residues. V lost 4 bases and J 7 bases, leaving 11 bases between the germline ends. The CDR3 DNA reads TGTGCCAGCAGTTTCTCCCACCTAAATGAGCAGTTCTTC. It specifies CASSFSHLNEQFF.

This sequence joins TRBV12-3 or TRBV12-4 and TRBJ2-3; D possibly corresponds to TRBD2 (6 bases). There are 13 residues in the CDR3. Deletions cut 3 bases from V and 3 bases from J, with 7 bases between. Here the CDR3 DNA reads TGTGCCAGCAGTTTGGAGGGGACAGATACGCAGTATTTT. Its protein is CASSLEGTDTQYF.

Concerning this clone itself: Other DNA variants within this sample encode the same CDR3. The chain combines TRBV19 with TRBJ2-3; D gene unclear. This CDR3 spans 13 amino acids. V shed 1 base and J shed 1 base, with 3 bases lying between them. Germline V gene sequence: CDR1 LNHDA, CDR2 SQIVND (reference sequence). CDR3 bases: TGTGCCAGTAGTATAGTGGGCACAGATACGCAGTATTTT. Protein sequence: CASSIVGTDTQYF. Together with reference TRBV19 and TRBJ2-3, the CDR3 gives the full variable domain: DGGITQSPKYLFRKEGQNVTLSCEQNLNHDAMYWYRQDPGQGLRLIYYSQIVNDFQKGDIAEGYSVSREKKESFPLTVTSAQKNPTAFYLCASSIVGTDTQYFGPGTRLTVL.

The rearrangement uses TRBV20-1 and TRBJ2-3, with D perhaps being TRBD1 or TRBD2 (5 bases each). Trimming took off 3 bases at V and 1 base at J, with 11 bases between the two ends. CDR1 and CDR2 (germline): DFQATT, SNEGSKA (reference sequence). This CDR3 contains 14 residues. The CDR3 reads CSASRDLRTDTQYF. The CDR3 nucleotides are TGCAGTGCTAGTCGGGACCTTCGCACAGATACGCAGTATTTT.

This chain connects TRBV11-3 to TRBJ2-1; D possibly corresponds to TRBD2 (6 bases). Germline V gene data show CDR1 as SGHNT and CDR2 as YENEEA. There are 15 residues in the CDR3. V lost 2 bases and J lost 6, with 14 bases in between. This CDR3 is CASSLSRRELNEQFF. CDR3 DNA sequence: TGTGCCAGCAGCTTAAGCCGACGGGAGCTCAATGAGCAGTTCTTC. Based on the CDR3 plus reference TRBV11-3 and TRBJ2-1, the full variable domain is EAGVVQSPRYKIIEKKQPVAFWCNPISGHNTLYWYLQNLGQGPELLIRYENEEAVDDSQLPKDRFSAERLKGVDSTLKIQPAELGDSAVYLCASSLSRRELNEQFFGPGTRLTVL.

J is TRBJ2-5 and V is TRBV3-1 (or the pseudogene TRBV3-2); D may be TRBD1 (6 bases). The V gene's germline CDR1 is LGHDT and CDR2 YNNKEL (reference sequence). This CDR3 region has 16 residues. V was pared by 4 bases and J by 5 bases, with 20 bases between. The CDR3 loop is CASSPTWDTIGETQYF. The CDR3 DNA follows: TGTGCCAGCAGCCCTACCTGGGACACCATAGGGGAGACCCAGTACTTC.

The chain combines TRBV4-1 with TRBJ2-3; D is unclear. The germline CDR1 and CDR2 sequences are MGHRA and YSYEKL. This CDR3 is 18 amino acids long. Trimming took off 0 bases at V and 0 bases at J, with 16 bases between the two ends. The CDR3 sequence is CASSQDTAGPPSTDTQYF. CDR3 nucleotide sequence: TGCGCCAGCAGCCAAGATACGGCCGGTCCTCCTAGCACAGATACGCAGTATTTT.

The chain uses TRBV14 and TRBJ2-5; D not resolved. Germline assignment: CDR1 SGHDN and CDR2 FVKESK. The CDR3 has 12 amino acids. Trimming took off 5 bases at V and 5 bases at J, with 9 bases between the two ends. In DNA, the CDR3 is TGTGCCAGCAGCGAACGTCACGAGACCCAGTACTTC. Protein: CASSERHETQYF. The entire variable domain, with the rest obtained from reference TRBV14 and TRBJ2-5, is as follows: EAGVTQFPSHSVIEKGQTVTLRCDPISGHDNLYWYRRVMGKEIKFLLHFVKESKQDESGMPNNRFLAERTGGTYSTLKVQPAELEDSGVYFCASSERHETQYFGPGTRLLVL.

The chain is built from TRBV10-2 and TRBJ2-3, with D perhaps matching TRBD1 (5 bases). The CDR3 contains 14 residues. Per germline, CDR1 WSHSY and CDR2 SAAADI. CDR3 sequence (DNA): TGCGTCACAACGCAGGGCCGGGGCACAGATACGCAGTATTTT. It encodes CVTTQGRGTDTQYF.

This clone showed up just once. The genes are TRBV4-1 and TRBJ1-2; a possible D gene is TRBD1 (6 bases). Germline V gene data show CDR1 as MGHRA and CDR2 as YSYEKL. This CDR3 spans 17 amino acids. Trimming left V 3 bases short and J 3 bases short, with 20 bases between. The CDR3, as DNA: TGCGCCAGCAGCCACTCGACAGGCGGCCTAAGGGACTATGGCTACACCTTC. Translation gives CASSHSTGGLRDYGYTF.

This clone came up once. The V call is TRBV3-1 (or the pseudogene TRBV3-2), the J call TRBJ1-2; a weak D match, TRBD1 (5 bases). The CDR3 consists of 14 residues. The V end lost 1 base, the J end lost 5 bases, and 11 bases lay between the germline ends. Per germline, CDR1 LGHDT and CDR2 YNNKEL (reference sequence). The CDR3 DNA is TGTGCCAGCAGCCAAGGGGGCGGCGAGTATGGCTACACCTTC. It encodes CASSQGGGEYGYTF.

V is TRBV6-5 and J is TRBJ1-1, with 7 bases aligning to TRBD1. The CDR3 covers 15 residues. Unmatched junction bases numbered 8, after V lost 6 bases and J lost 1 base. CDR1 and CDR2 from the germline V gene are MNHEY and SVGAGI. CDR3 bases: TGTGCCAGCAGCCTGGACCCAGGGGGGAACACTGAAGCTTTCTTT. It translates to CASSLDPGGNTEAFF.

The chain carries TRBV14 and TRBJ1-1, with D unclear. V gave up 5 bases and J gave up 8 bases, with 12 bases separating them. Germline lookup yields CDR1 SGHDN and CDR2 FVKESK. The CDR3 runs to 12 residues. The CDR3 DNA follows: TGTGCCAGCAGCTCAGAAGAAGGGGAAGCTTTCTTT. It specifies CASSSEEGEAFF.

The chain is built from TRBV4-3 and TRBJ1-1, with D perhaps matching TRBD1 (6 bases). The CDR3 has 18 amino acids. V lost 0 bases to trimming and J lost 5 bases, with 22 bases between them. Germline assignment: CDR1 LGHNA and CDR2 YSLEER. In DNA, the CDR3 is TGCGCCAGCAGCCAAGAATTCGGCGATCAGGGGAGGGGGACTGAAGCTTTCTTT. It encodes CASSQEFGDQGRGTEAFF.

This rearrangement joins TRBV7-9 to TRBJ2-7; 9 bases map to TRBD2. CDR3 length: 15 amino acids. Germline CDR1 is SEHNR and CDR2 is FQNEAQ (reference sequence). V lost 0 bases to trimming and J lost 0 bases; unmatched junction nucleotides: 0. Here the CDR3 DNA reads TGTGCCAGCAGCTTAGCTAGCGGGAGCTCCTACGAGCAGTACTTC. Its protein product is CASSLASGSSYEQYF.

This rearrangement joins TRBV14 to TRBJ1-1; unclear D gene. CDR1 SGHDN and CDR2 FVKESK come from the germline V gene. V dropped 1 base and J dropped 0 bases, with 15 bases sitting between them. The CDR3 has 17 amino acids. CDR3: CASSQVRLALMNTEAFF. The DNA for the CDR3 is TGTGCCAGCAGCCAAGTGAGGTTGGCCCTCATGAACACTGAAGCTTTCTTT.

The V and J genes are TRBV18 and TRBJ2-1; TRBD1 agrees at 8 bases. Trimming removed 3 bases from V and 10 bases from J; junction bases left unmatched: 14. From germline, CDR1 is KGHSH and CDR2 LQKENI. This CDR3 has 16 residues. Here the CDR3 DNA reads TGTGCCAGCTCACCGCGAGGGACAGGTTGGTTGGGAGAGCAGTTCTTC. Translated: CASSPRGTGWLGEQFF.

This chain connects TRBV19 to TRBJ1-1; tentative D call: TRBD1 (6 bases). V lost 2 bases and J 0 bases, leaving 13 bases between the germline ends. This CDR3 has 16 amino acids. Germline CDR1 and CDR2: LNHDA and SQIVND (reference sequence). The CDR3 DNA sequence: TGTGCCAGTAGTATAACGGGGGCCAGATTGAACACTGAAGCTTTCTTT. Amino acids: CASSITGARLNTEAFF. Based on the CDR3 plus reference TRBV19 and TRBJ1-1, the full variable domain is DGGITQSPKYLFRKEGQNVTLSCEQNLNHDAMYWYRQDPGQGLRLIYYSQIVNDFQKGDIAEGYSVSREKKESFPLTVTSAQKNPTAFYLCASSITGARLNTEAFFGQGTRLTVV.

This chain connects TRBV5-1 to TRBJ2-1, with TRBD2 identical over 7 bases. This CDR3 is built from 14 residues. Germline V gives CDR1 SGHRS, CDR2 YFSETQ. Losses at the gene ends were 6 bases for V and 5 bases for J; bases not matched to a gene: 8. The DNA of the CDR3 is TGCGCCAGCATTAGCGGGCCCCCTAACAATGAGCAGTTCTTC. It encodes CASISGPPNNEQFF.